The rows below give T cell receptor beta chains drawn from one sample of a study of blood T cell repertoires in COVID-19. Measured with immunoSEQ multiplex PCR; TCRdb has only the in-frame clones, and not every one. Here the sample spans roughly 100,000 clones, 80% being singletons. Sequencing used peripheral blood. These receptor sequences come from a human donor in a cohort sampled during active COVID-19. CDR3s include the opening cysteine and the closing phenylalanine or tryptophan. The D gene is left open where the match is weak. Rows may omit the clone size; those that give it use once, few, many or a size class.

D	V	size	J	CDR3	DNA
-	TRBV11-2	-	TRBJ1-1	CASSLSVGSTEAFF	TGTGCCAGCAGCTTATCGGTAGGGAGCACTGAAGCTTTCTTT
-	TRBV11-3	-	TRBJ2-3	CASSFSSADTDTQYF	TGTGCCAGCAGCTTCTCTAGCGCCGACACAGATACGCAGTATTTT
-	TRBV6-2/TRBV6-3	-	TRBJ1-1	CASSLGTLNTEAFF	TGTGCCAGCAGTCTCGGGACATTGAACACTGAAGCTTTCTTT
-	TRBV24-1	-	TRBJ1-2	CATSWGRDYGYTF	TGTGCCACCAGTTGGGGCAGGGACTATGGCTACACCTTC
TRBD1	TRBV27	-	TRBJ1-2	CASSHRQGGLYGYTF	TGTGCCAGCAGTCACCGACAGGGGGGCCTATATGGCTACACCTTC
TRBD1	TRBV24-1	-	TRBJ1-6	CATSRDRVSNSPLHF	TGTGCCACCAGTCGGGACAGGGTATCAAATTCACCCCTCCACTTT
TRBD1	TRBV6-5	-	TRBJ1-2	CASSGKQGDYGYTF	TGTGCCAGCAGCGGTAAACAGGGGGACTATGGCTACACCTTC
TRBD2	TRBV5-4	-	TRBJ2-1	CASSLGLAGGGYNEQFF	TGTGCCAGCAGCTTGGGCCTAGCGGGAGGGGGGTACAATGAGCAGTTCTTC
-	TRBV21-1	-	TRBJ1-5	CASSKVGGTRFSNQPQHF	TGTGCCAGCAGCAAAGTGGGGGGTACCCGATTTAGCAATCAGCCCCAGCATTTT
-	TRBV19	-	TRBJ1-3	CASSIDWRTGSSGNTIYF	TGTGCCAGTAGTATAGATTGGCGAACAGGGTCATCTGGAAACACCATATATTTT
TRBD1	TRBV4-2	-	TRBJ1-5	CASSQDQRGQSSAQHF	TGTGCCAGCAGCCAAGATCAGAGGGGACAGAGTTCGGCCCAGCATTTT
TRBD1	TRBV28	-	TRBJ1-4	CASSLTGANEKLFF	TGTGCCAGCAGTCTGACAGGGGCTAATGAAAAACTGTTTTTT
TRBD2	TRBV12-3/TRBV12-4	few	TRBJ2-7	CASSLSGRAEQYF	TGTGCCAGCAGTTTGAGCGGGAGGGCCGAGCAGTACTTC
-	TRBV18	-	TRBJ1-1	CASSPPSSVRSTEAFF	TGTGCCAGCTCACCACCGTCTTCCGTACGGTCCACCGAAGCTTTCTTT
-	TRBV14	-	TRBJ2-5	CASSQHREVVTQYF	TGTGCCAGCAGCCAACACAGGGAAGTGGTGACCCAGTACTTC
TRBD1	TRBV6-4	-	TRBJ2-7	CASSQGTGGKYEQYF	TGTGCCAGCAGTCAGGGGACAGGGGGAAAGTACGAGCAGTACTTC
-	TRBV7-2	-	TRBJ1-1	CASSLARGNTEAFF	TGTGCCAGCAGCTTAGCCAGGGGAAATACTGAAGCTTTCTTT
TRBD1	TRBV2	-	TRBJ2-5	CASKLGQGETQYF	TGTGCCAGCAAACTGGGACAGGGGGAGACCCAGTACTTC
-	TRBV9	-	TRBJ2-7	CASSPGSYEQYF	TGTGCCAGCAGCCCAGGCTCCTACGAGCAGTACTTC
TRBD2	TRBV5-1	-	TRBJ2-1	CASSLLTSGAYNEQFF	TGCGCCAGCAGCTTGCTGACTAGCGGGGCTTACAATGAGCAGTTCTTC
-	TRBV5-1	-	TRBJ2-1	CASSLAVTGDNEQFF	TGCGCCAGCAGCTTGGCCGTAACCGGAGACAATGAGCAGTTCTTC
TRBD1	TRBV19	-	TRBJ2-1	CASLDRGGGNEQFF	TGTGCCAGTTTGGACAGGGGCGGGGGCAATGAGCAGTTCTTC
TRBD1	TRBV28	-	TRBJ1-2	CASSLSDRVGYTF	TGTGCCAGCAGTTTATCGGACAGGGTTGGCTACACCTTC
-	TRBV11-2	-	TRBJ1-1	CASRRQMNTEAFF	TGTGCCAGCAGACGACAAATGAACACTGAAGCTTTCTTT
TRBD1	TRBV7-2	-	TRBJ1-1	CASRQTGTANTEAFF	TGTGCCAGCAGACAGACCGGGACAGCGAACACTGAAGCTTTCTTT
TRBD2	TRBV5-1	-	TRBJ2-7	CASRFRAGGLYEQYF	TGCGCCAGCAGGTTTCGAGCGGGAGGGCTATACGAGCAGTACTTC
-	TRBV21-1	-	TRBJ1-1	CASSKVSGFTEAFF	TGTGCCAGCAGCAAAGTTAGCGGTTTCACTGAAGCTTTCTTT
TRBD1	TRBV7-9	-	TRBJ1-1	CASSGGTANTEAFF	TGTGCCAGCAGTGGCGGGACAGCGAACACTGAAGCTTTCTTT
TRBD2	TRBV15	-	TRBJ2-1	CATSQTSGGVWQFF	TGTGCCACCAGCCAGACTAGCGGGGGGGTGTGGCAGTTCTTC
-	TRBV11-2	-	TRBJ2-7	CASSLSGDYEQYF	TGTGCCAGCAGCTTGTCTGGGGACTACGAGCAGTACTTC
-	TRBV25-1	few	TRBJ1-6	CASVGQRNSPLHF	TGTGCCAGCGTCGGACAGCGGAATTCACCCCTCCACTTT
TRBD2	TRBV6-5	-	TRBJ2-7	CASRSGTSGRSEQYF	TGTGCCAGCAGGTCCGGGACTAGCGGGAGGAGCGAGCAGTACTTC
-	TRBV27	-	TRBJ1-4	CASRPQAYNEKLFF	TGTGCCAGCAGGCCACAGGCCTATAATGAAAAACTGTTTTTT
TRBD1	TRBV5-1	-	TRBJ2-6	CASSPGQVSGANVLTF	TGCGCCAGCAGCCCAGGACAGGTCTCTGGGGCCAACGTCCTGACTTTC
-	TRBV19	-	TRBJ1-4	CASKGQNNEKLFF	TGTGCCTCAAAGGGGCAGAATAATGAAAAACTGTTTTTT
TRBD1	TRBV18	-	TRBJ1-6	CASSRDRQNNSPLHF	TGTGCCAGCTCCCGGGACAGGCAAAATAATTCACCCCTCCACTTT
TRBD1	TRBV6-5	-	TRBJ2-7	CASGRGQGPSYEQYF	TGTGCCAGCGGTAGGGGACAGGGACCCTCCTACGAGCAGTACTTC
TRBD2	TRBV7-9	-	TRBJ2-3	CASSRSGRGDTQYF	TGTGCCAGCAGCCGTAGCGGGAGAGGAGATACGCAGTATTTT
-	TRBV12-3/TRBV12-4	-	TRBJ1-2	CASSTDSYGYTF	TGTGCCAGCAGTACTGACAGCTATGGCTACACCTTC
-	TRBV7-9	-	TRBJ1-1	CASSLRENTEAFF	TGTGCCAGCAGCTTACGGGAGAACACTGAAGCTTTCTTT
-	TRBV18	-	TRBJ2-5	CASSPSGQTQYF	TGTGCCAGCTCACCTTCTGGGCAGACCCAGTACTTC
-	TRBV6-5	-	TRBJ1-2	CASSIMTDYGYTF	TGTGCCAGCAGTATAATGACTGACTATGGCTACACCTTC
-	TRBV7-2	-	TRBJ1-2	CASSKASGPRGYTF	TGTGCCAGCAGCAAAGCATCAGGGCCGCGTGGCTACACCTTC
-	TRBV5-1	few	TRBJ1-4	CASSPFQTNEKLFF	TGCGCCAGCAGCCCCTTCCAGACTAATGAAAAACTGTTTTTT
TRBD2	TRBV6-4	-	TRBJ2-7	CASTVTGGPYEQYF	TGTGCCAGCACCGTTACGGGAGGTCCCTACGAGCAGTACTTC
-	TRBV30	-	TRBJ1-4	CAWNRAGRTNEKLFF	TGTGCCTGGAATAGGGCAGGGCGAACTAATGAAAAACTGTTTTTT
-	TRBV30	-	TRBJ2-6	CAWSFRRAGANVLTF	TGTGCCTGGAGTTTCCGGAGGGCTGGGGCCAACGTCCTGACTTTC
-	TRBV9	-	TRBJ1-2	CASSAEGTRRSTYGYTF	TGTGCCAGCAGCGCAGAAGGGACTAGACGGAGCACCTATGGCTACACCTTC
-	TRBV19	-	TRBJ2-1	CASGEGVTNNEQFF	TGTGCCAGTGGTGAGGGAGTAACCAACAATGAGCAGTTCTTC
TRBD1	TRBV28	-	TRBJ1-6	CASKHRDRDSPLHF	TGTGCCAGCAAGCACCGGGACAGGGATTCACCCCTCCACTTT
-	TRBV7-6	-	TRBJ2-2	CASSPTGNTGELFF	TGTGCCAGCAGCCCTACGGGGAACACCGGGGAGCTGTTTTTT
TRBD2	TRBV3-1/TRBV3-2	-	TRBJ2-7	CASSQAVRTSGADEQYF	TGTGCCAGCAGCCAAGCCGTTCGGACTAGCGGGGCCGACGAGCAGTACTTC
-	TRBV1	-	TRBJ2-7	CTSSHPLLGHRTYEQYF	TGCACCAGCAGCCACCCGCTCCTGGGACACCGAACCTACGAGCAGTACTTC
-	TRBV27	-	TRBJ1-2	CASSLQGQVSNYGYTF	TGTGCCAGCAGTTTACAGGGACAAGTATCTAACTATGGCTACACCTTC
-	TRBV6-5	-	TRBJ2-7	CASSTPRISYEQYF	TGTGCCAGCAGTACACCCCGCATATCCTACGAGCAGTACTTC
-	TRBV11-2	-	TRBJ1-1	CASSSQTGHGTEAFF	TGTGCCAGCAGCTCCCAGACCGGACATGGTACTGAAGCTTTCTTT
-	TRBV3-1/TRBV3-2	once	TRBJ2-5	CASSLEETQYF	TGTGCCAGCAGCCTCGAGGAGACCCAGTACTTC
-	TRBV2	-	TRBJ2-5	CASYRGSGETQYF	TGTGCCAGCTATCGGGGGAGTGGGGAGACCCAGTACTTC
TRBD1	TRBV7-9	-	TRBJ2-5	CASTPGQGKTQYF	TGTGCCAGCACCCCGGGACAGGGCAAGACCCAGTACTTC